What follows is one T cell receptor (beta chain) and its context. TCRdb's copy holds only in-frame clones and misses some; the assay was immunoSEQ multiplex PCR. The sample consists of about 66,000 clones, 70% to 90% of them appearing once. The CDR3 contains 13 residues. The V gene lost 5 bases and the J gene lost 6 bases, with 13 bases spanning the gap. Germline CDR1 is SEHNR and CDR2 is FQNEAQ (reference sequence). The data belong to a study of technical replicates of blood from a few donors. Sequencing was carried out using PBMCs. The V and J genes are TRBV7-9 and TRBJ1-1; D perhaps matches TRBD1 (5 bases). The origin of this receptor is a human donor in good health. Some clones in this sample may be carry-over from other donors' samples. CDR3 sequence reads: CASSPGVRAEAFF. The CDR3, as DNA: TGTGCCAGCAGCCCGGGGGTTAGGGCTGAAGCTTTCTTT.